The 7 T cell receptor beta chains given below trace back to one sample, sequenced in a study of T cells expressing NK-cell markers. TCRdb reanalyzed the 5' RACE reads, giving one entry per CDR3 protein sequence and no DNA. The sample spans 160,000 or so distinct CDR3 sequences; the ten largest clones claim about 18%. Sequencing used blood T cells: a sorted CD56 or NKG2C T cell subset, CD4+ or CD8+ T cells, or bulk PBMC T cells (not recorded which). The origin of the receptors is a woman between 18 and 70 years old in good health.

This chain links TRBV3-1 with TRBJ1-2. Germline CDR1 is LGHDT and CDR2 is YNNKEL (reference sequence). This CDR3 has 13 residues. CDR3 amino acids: CASSQVPSYGYTF.

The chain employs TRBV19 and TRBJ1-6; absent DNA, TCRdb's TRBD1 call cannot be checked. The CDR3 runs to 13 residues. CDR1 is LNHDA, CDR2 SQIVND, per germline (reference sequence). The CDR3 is CASSGGPKRPLHF.

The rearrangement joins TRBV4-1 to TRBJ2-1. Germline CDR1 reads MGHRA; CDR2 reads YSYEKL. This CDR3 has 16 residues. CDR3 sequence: CASSQERVSTYNEQFF.

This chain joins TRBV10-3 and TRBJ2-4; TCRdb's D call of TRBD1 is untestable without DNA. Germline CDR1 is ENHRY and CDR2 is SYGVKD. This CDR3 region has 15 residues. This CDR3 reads CAIRREGGPKNIQYF.

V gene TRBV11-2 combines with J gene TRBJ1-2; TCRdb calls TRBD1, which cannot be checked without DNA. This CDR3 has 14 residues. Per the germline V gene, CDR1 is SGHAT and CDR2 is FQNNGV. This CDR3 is CASSKDRVWYGYTF.

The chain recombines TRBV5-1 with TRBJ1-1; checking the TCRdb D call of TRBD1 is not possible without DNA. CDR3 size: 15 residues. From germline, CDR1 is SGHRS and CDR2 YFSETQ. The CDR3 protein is CASSPGSVAVTEAFF.

CDR3 protein: CASSQDPGLQETQYF. The chain combines TRBV4-1 with TRBJ2-5; TCRdb's assignment of TRBD1 cannot be checked, as there is no DNA. In germline, CDR1 is MGHRA, CDR2 YSYEKL. The CDR3 consists of 15 residues.